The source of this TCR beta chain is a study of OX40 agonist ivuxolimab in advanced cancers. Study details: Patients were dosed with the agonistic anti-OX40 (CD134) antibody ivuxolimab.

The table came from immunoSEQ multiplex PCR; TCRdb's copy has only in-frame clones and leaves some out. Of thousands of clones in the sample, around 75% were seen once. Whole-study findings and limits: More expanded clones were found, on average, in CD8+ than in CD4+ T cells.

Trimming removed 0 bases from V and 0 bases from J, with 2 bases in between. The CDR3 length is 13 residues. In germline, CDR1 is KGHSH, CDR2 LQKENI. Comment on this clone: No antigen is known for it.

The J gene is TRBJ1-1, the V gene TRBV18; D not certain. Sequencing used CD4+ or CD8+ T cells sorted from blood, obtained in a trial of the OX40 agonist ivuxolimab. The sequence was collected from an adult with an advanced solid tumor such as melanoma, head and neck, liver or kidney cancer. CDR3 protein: CASSPPMNTEAFF. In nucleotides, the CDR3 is TGTGCCAGCTCACCACCGATGAACACTGAAGCTTTCTTT.